This T cell receptor beta chain was sequenced for a study of cytomegalovirus exposure and HLA in healthy donors. Amplification used 60 Vbeta primers and 13 Jbeta primers. Using immunoSEQ multiplex PCR, the repertoire was profiled, and TCRdb retains in-frame clones only, with some absent. The data contain roughly 100,000 clones, 60% to 80% of them singletons. CDR1 and CDR2 from the germline V gene are SGHAT and FQNNGV. The CDR3 is 16 residues long. Trimming took 2 bases from V and 7 from J; bases not matched to a gene: 14. This sequence was found in a man in his thirties or forties in good health and CMV-seronegative. The sequencing sample was made of PBMCs. The chain uses TRBV11-2 and TRBJ2-7; 7 nucleotides agree with TRBD1. CDR3 DNA: TGTGCCAGCAGCTTACGTACAGGGGCGCGTTCGGGAGAGCAGTACTTC. Residues: CASSLRTGARSGEQYF.